Sequencing of this TCR beta chain was carried out in a study of Graves' ophthalmopathy and Graves' hyperthyroidism. General study findings and limits: It was with 65% to 71% sensitivity and about 72% specificity that the model predicted ophthalmopathy progression.

RNA transcripts were the template, and TCR beta CDR3 regions were amplified from them. First-round RT-PCR with HTBI primers preceded a second-round multiplex PCR. TCRdb processed the multiplex PCR reads anew with MiXCR; each CDR3 protein has one entry. The data contain about 600,000 distinct CDR3 sequences, under 40% of them singletons. The CDR3 runs to 13 residues. Germline V lookup: CDR1 SGHAT, CDR2 FQDESV (reference sequence). Trimming stripped 5 bases from V and 6 bases from J, with 11 bases between. A note on this clonotype: Antigen: not known.

Specimen: peripheral blood or thyroid tissue (not recorded which). The V call is TRBV11-1, the J call TRBJ2-1; D is unclear. The receptor comes from an adult man with Graves' hyperthyroidism. CDR3 amino acids: CASSLLGRNEQFF. The CDR3 DNA reads TGTGCCAGCAGCCTACTCGGGCGCAATGAGCAGTTCTTC.